This paragraph covers one TCR beta chain sequence. Its antigen remains unidentified. Additional DNA sequences in this sample encode the identical CDR3. The V end was cut by 8 bases, the J end by 0 bases, with 10 bases between. This CDR3 has 13 amino acids. The germline CDR1 and CDR2 sequences are SGHAT and FQNNGV. This sample is drawn from a study of cytomegalovirus exposure and HLA in healthy donors. Whole-study results and caveats: Later on, an analysis tied about 17,000 TCR beta sequences to HLA alleles at 0.05 false discovery rate. In a later analysis, TCR association rates varied by HLA locus: DRB1 most, HLA-C fewest. Sequence variants that were highly shared formed a cluster that was likely a sequencing artifact.

PCR employed 60 Vbeta and 13 Jbeta primers. Assay: immunoSEQ multiplex PCR; the TCRdb copy retains only in-frame clones and omits some. The sample contains a few hundred thousand clones, 75% of which appear only once. The donors (healthy individuals) were bone marrow donors. V usage is TRBV11-2 and J usage is TRBJ1-1; no clear D gene. Sequenced: PBMCs. This receptor was obtained from a woman between 25 and 40 years old in good health and CMV-seronegative. The CDR3 region is CASSRQMNTEAFF. For the CDR3, the DNA is TGTGCCAGCTCCCGACAAATGAACACTGAAGCTTTCTTT.